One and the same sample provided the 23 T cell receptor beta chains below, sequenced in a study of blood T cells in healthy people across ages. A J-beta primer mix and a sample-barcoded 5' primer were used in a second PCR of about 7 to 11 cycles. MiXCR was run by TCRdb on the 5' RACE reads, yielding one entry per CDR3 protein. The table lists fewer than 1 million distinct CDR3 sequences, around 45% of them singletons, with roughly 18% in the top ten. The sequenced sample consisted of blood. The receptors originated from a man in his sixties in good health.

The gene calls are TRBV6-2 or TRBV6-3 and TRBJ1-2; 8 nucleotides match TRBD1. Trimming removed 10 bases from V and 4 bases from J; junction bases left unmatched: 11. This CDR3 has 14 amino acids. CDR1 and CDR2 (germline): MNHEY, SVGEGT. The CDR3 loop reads CATSDREKLYGYTF. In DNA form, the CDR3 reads TGTGCCACTTCGGACAGGGAAAAGCTCTATGGCTACACCTTC.

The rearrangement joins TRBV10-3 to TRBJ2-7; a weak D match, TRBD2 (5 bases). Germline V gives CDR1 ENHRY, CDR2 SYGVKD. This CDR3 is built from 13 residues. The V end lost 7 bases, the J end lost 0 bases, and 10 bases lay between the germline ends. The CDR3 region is CAITGVNSYEQYF. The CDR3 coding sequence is TGTGCCATCACCGGGGTAAACTCCTACGAGCAGTACTTC.

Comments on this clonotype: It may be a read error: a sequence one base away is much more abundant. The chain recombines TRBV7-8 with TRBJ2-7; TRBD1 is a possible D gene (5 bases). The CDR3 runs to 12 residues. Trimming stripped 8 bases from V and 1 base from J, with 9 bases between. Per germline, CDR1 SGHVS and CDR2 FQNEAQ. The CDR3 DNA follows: TGTGCCAGCGGGGCCCCTTCCTACGAGCAGTACTTC. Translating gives CASGAPSYEQYF. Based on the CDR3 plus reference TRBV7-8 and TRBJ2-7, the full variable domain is GAGVSQSPRYKVAKRGQDVALRCDPISGHVSLFWYQQALGQGPEFLTYFQNEAQLDKSGLPSDRFFAERPEGSVSTLKIQRTQQEDSAVYLCASGAPSYEQYFGPGTRLTVT.

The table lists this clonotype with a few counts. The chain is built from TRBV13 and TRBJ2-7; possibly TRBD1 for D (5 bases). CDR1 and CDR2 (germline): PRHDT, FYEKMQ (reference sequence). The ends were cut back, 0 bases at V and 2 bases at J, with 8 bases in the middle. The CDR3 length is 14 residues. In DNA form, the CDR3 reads TGTGCCAGCAGCTTAGGAGGGGCAGCCTACGAGCAGTACTTC. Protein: CASSLGGAAYEQYF.

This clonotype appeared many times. DNA of the CDR3: TGCAGTGCTAGAGATCGGGCAGGGGGTGGTCAGCCCCAGCATTTT. It translates to CSARDRAGGGQPQHF. V gene TRBV20-1 combines with J gene TRBJ1-5; 7 bases are shared with TRBD1. The CDR3 extends over 15 amino acids. The germline V gene encodes CDR1 DFQATT and CDR2 SNEGSKA (reference sequence). V shed 0 bases and J 6 bases; nucleotides not matched to a gene: 8.

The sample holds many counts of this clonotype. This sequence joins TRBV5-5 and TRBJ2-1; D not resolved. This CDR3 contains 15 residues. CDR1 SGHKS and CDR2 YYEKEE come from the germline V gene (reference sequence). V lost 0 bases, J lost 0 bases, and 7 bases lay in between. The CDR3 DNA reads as TGTGCCAGCAGCTTGGCCACAAGCTCCTACAATGAGCAGTTCTTC. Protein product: CASSLATSSYNEQFF.

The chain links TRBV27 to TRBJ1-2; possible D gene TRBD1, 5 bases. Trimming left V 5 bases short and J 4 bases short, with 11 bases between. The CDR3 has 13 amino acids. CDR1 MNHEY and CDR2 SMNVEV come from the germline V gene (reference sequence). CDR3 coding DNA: TGTGCCAGCAGTGTAAGGGGACTCTATGGCTACACCTTC. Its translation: CASSVRGLYGYTF.

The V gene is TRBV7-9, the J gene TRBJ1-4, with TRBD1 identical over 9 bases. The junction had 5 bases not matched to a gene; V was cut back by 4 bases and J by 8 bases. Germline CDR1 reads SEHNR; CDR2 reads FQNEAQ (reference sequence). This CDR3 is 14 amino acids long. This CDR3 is CASSSGQGWEKLFF. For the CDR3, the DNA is TGTGCCAGCAGCTCCGGACAGGGGTGGGAAAAACTGTTTTTT.

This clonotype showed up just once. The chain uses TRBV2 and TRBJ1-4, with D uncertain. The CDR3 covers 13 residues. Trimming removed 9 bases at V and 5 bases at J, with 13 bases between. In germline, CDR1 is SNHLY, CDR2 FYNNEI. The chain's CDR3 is CASSALGNEKLFF. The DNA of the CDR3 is TGTGCCAGTTCGGCCCTCGGGAATGAAAAACTGTTTTTT.

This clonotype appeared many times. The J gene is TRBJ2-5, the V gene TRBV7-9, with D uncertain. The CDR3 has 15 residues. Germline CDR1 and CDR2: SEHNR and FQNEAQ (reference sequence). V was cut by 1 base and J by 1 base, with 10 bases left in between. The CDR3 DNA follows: TGTGCCAGCAGCTTAGTAGAGTCAGTCCAAGAGACCCAGTACTTC. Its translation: CASSLVESVQETQYF.

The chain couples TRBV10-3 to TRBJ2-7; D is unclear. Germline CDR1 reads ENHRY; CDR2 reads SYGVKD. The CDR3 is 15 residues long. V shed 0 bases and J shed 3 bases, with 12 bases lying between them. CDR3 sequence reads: CAISESTGSIYEQYF. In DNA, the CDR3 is TGTGCCATCAGTGAGTCTACCGGCTCCATCTACGAGCAGTACTTC.

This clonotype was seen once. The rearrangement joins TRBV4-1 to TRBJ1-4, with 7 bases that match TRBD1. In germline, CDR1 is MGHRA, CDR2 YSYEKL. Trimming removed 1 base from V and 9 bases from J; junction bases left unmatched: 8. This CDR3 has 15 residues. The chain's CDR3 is CASSQAATGEKKLFF. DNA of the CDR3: TGCGCCAGCAGCCAAGCGGCAACAGGGGAGAAAAAACTGTTTTTT.

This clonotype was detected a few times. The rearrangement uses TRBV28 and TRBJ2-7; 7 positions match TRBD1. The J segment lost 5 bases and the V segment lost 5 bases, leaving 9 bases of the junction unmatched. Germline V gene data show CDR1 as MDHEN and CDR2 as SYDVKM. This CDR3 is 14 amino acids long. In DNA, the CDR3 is TGTGCCAGCAGTATAAACACAGGGGCCCACGAGCAGTACTTC. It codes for CASSINTGAHEQYF.

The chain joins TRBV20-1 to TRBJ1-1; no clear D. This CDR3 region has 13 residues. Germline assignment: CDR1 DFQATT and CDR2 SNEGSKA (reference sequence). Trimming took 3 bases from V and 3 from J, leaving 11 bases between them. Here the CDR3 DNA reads TGCAGTGCTAGTGTTGGCGGGGACACTGAAGCTTTCTTT. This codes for CSASVGGDTEAFF.

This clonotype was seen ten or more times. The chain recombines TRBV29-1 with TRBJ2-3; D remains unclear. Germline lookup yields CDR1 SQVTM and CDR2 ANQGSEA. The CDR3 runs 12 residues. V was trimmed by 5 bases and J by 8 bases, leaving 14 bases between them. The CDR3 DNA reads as TGCAGCGTTCTAGATTCGGCCCTTACGCAGTATTTT. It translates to CSVLDSALTQYF.

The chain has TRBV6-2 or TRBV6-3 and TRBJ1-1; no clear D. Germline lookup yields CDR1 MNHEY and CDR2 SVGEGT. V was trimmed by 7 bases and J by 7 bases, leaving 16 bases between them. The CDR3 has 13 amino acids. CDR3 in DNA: TGTGCCAGCACGAATTTCCGGGAAGGTGAAGCTTTCTTT. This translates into CASTNFREGEAFF.

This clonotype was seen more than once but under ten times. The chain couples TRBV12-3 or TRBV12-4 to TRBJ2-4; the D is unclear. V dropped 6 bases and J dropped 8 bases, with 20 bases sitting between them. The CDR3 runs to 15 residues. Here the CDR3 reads CASRTTTSPIHIQYF. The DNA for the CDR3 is TGTGCCAGCAGAACAACCACCTCCCCAATACACATTCAGTACTTC.

The CDR3 loop is CASIGGGSGANVLTF. CDR3 nucleotides: TGTGCCAGCATCGGCGGGGGTTCTGGGGCCAACGTCCTGACTTTC. V is TRBV6-2 or TRBV6-3 and J is TRBJ2-6; 7 bases are a match to TRBD2. The CDR3 length is 15 residues. Per germline, CDR1 MNHEY and CDR2 SVGEGT. The ends lost 7 bases at V and 1 base at J; junction bases unmatched: 4.

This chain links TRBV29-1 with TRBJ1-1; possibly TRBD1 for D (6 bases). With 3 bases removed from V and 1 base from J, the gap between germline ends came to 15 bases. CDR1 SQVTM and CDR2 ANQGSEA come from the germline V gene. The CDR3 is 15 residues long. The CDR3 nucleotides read TGCAGCGTTGACGGCGGACAGATAGAGAACACTGAAGCTTTCTTT. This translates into CSVDGGQIENTEAFF.

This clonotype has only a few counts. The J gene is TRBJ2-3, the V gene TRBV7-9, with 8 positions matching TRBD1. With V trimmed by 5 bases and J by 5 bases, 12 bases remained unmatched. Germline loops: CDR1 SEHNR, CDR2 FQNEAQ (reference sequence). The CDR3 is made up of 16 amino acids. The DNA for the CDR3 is TGTGCCAGCAGCCCCACCTGGCAGGGGGCAATAGATACGCAGTATTTT. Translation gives CASSPTWQGAIDTQYF.

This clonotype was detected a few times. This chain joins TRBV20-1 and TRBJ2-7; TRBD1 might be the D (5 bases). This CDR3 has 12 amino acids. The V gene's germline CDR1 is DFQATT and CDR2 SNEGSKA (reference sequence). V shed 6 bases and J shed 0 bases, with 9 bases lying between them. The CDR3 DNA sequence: TGCAGTGCCGCAGACAGCTCCTACGAGCAGTACTTC. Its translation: CSAADSSYEQYF.

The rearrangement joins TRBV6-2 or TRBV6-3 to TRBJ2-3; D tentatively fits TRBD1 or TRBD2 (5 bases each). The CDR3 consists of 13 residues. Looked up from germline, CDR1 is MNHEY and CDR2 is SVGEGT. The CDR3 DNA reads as TGTGCAACGGGACGGAGGAACACAGATACGCAGTATTTT. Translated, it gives CATGRRNTDTQYF.

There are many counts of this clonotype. CDR3 region: CASSQLSGGADTQYF. CDR3 coding DNA: TGTGCCAGCAGCCAACTTAGCGGGGGGGCAGATACGCAGTATTTT. The chain links TRBV7-8 to TRBJ2-3; TRBD2 matches at 11 bases. CDR1 is SGHVS, CDR2 FQNEAQ, per germline. The V gene end was trimmed by 5 bases and the J gene end by 4 bases; junction bases not matched to a gene: 5. The CDR3 contains 15 residues.